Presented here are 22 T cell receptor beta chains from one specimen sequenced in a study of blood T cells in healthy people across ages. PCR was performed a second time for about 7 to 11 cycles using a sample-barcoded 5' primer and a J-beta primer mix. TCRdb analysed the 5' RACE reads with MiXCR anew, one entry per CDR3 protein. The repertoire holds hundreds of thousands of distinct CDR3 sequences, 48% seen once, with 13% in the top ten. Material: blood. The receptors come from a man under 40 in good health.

The CDR3 loop is CASSYSRDSTEAFF. The CDR3 coding sequence is TGTGCCAGCAGTTACAGCCGGGACAGCACTGAAGCTTTCTTT. The genes are TRBV6-5 and TRBJ1-1; 7 nucleotides align to TRBD1. The J segment lost 4 bases and the V segment lost 2 bases, leaving 4 bases of the junction unmatched. The CDR3 contains 14 residues. Germline values: CDR1 MNHEY, CDR2 SVGAGI.

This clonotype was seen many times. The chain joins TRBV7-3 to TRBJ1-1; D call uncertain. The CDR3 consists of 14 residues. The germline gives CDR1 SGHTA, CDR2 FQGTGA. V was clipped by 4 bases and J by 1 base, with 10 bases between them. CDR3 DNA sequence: TGTGCCAGCAGCTCCCGGGCACCGAACACTGAAGCTTTCTTT. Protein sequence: CASSSRAPNTEAFF.

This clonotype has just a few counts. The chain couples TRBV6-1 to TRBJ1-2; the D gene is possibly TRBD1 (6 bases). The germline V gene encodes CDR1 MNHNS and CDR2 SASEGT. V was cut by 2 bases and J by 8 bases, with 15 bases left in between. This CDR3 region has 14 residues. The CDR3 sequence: CASSELRAGDGYTF. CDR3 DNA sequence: TGTGCCAGCAGTGAACTTAGGGCAGGGGACGGCTACACCTTC.

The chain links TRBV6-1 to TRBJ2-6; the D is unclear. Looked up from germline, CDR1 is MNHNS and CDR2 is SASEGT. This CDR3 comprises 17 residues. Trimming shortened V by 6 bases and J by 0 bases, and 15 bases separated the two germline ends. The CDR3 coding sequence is TGTGCCAGCAGGGTTGCCGCGTCCATCTCTGGGGCCAACGTCCTGACTTTC. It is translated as CASRVAASISGANVLTF.

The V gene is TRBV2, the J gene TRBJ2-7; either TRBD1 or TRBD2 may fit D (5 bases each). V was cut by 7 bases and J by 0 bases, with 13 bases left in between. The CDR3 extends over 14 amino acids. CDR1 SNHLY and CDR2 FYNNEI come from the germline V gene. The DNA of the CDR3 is TGTGCCAGCAAGGGCGAGGGGAGCTCCTACGAGCAGTACTTC. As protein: CASKGEGSSYEQYF.

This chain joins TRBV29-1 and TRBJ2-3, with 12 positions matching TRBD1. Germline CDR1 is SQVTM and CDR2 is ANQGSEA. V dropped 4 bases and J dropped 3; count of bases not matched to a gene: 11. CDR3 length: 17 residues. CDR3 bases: TGCAGCGTTGGAGGGACAGGGGGCGCTTTTGTGACAGATACGCAGTATTTT. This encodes CSVGGTGGAFVTDTQYF.

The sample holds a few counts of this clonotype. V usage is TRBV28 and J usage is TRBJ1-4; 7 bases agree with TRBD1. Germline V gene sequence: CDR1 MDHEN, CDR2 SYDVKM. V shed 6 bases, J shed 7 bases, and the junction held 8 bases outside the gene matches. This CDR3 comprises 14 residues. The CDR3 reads CASRPDRQIEKLFF. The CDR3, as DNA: TGTGCCAGCAGGCCGGACAGGCAAATTGAAAAACTGTTTTTT.

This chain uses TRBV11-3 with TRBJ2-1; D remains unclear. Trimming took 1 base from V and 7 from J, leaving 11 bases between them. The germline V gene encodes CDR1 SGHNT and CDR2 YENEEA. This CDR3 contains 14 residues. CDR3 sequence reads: CASSLAQTVNEQFF. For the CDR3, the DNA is TGTGCCAGCAGCTTAGCCCAAACGGTTAATGAGCAGTTCTTC.

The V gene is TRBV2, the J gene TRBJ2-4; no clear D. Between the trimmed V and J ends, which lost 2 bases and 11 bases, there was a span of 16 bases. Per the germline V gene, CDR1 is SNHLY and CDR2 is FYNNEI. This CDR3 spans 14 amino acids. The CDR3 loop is CASSELRNTPFQYF. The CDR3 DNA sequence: TGTGCCAGCAGTGAATTAAGGAACACCCCCTTTCAGTACTTC.

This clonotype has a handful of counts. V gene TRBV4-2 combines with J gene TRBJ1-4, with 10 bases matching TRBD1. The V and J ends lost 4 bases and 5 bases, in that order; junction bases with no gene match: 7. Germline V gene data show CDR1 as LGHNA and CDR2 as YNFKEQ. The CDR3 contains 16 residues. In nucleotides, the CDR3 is TGTGCCAGCAGCCGGCAACCGGGACAGGGGAATGAAAAACTGTTTTTT. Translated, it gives CASSRQPGQGNEKLFF.

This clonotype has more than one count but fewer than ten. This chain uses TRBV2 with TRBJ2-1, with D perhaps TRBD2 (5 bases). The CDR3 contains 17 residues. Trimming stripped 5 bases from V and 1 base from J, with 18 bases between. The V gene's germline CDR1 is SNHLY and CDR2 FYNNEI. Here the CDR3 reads CASSSALTDYSYNEQFF. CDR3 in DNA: TGTGCCAGCAGTTCCGCCCTAACCGACTATTCCTACAATGAGCAGTTCTTC.

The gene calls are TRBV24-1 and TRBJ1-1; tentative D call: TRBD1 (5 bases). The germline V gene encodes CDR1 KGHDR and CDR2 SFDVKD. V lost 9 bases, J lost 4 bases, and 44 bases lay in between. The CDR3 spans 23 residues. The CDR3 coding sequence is TGTGCCACCCCTACTAGGGGCAGTCCCTATCACCGAGGGTCAACCCCACCGGGCACTGAAGCTTTCTTT. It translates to CATPTRGSPYHRGSTPPGTEAFF.

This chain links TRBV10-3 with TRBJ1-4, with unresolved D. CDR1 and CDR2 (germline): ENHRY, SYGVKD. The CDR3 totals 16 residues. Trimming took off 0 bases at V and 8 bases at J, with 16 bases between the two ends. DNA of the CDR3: TGTGCCATCAGTGAGTCGCCAGTCAGACGTGGGGAAAAACTGTTTTTT. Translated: CAISESPVRRGEKLFF.

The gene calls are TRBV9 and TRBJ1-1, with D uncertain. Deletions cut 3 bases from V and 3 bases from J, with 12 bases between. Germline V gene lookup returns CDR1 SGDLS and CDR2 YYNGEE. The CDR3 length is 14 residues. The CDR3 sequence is CASSGDGDYTEAFF. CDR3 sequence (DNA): TGTGCCAGCAGCGGCGACGGAGATTACACTGAAGCTTTCTTT.

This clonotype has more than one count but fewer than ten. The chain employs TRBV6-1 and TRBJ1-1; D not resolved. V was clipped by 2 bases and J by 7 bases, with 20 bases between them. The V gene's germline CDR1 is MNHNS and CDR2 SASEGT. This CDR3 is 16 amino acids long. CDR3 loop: CASSESSTGRSYEAFF. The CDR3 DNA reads TGTGCCAGCAGTGAATCCTCTACCGGCAGGTCTTATGAAGCTTTCTTT.

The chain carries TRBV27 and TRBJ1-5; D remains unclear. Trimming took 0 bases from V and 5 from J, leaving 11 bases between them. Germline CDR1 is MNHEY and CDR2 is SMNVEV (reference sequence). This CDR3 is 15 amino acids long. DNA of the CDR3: TGTGCCAGCAGTTTATCGAAATTTGGGGATCAGCCCCAGCATTTT. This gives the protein CASSLSKFGDQPQHF.

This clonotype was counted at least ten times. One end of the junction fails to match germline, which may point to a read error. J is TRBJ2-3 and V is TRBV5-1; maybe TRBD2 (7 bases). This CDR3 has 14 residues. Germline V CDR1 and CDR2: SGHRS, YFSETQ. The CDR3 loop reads CASSLGGGTDTQYF. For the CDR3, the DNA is TGTGCCAGCAGCTTAGGGGGGGGCACAGATACGCAGTATTTT.

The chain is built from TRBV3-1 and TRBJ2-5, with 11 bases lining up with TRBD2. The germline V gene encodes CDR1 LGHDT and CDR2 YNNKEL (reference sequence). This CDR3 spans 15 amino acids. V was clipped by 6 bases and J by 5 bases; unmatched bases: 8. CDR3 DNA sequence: TGTGCCAGCAGTCCTCTAGCGGGGGGACACGAGACCCAGTACTTC. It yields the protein CASSPLAGGHETQYF.

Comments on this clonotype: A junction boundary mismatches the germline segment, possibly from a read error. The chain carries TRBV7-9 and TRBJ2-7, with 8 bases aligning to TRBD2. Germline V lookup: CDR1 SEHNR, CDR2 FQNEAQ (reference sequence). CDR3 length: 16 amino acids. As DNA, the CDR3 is TGTGCCAGCAACTTAGCGCTCGGGGGGGCCGCCTACGAGCAGTACTTC. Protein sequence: CASNLALGGAAYEQYF.

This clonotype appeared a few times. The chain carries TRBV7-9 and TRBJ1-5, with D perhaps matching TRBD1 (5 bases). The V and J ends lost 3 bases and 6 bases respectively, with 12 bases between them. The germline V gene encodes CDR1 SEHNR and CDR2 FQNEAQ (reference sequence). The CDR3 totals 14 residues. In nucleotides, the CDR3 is TGTGCCAGCAGCTTGTGGGGGTCCCCTCAGCCCCAGCATTTT. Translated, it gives CASSLWGSPQPQHF.

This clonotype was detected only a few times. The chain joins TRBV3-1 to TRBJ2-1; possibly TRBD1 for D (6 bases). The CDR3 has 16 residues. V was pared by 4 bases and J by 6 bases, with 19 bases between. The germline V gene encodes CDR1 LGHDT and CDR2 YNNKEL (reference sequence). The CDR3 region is CASSPRSGVSANEQFF. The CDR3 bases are TGTGCCAGCAGCCCACGCTCAGGGGTCTCTGCCAATGAGCAGTTCTTC.

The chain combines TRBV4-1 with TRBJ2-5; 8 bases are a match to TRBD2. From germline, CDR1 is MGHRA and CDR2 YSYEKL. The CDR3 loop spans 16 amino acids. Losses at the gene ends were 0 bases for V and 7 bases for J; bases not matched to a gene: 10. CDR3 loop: CASSQDPSGGQGTQYF. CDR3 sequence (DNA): TGCGCCAGCAGCCAAGATCCCAGCGGGGGCCAGGGGACCCAGTACTTC.